These T cell receptor beta chains were read from a single sample in a study of blood T cell repertoires in COVID-19. Clones were read by immunoSEQ multiplex PCR, and TCRdb kept only the in-frame ones, dropping some. This table has more than 200,000 clones, approximately 90% appearing once. The sequencing sample was made of peripheral blood. The receptors stem from a man aged 70 or older with acute or convalescent COVID-19. CDR3s include the opening cysteine and the closing phenylalanine or tryptophan. A D gene is named only where the DNA matches it firmly.

>TRBD1|TRBV29-1
CSARTGTNEKLFF
>TRBD1|TRBV29-1
CTGGNSYEQYF
>.|TRBV6-5
CASRRTANTGELFF
>.|TRBV18
CASSPQGGPYSNQPQHF
>TRBD2|TRBV19
CASSPRTSGRGSEQFF
>.|TRBV5-8
CASSLGPLAVREKLFF
>TRBD1|TRBV7-9
CASSLGDSEAFF
>TRBD2|TRBV29-1
CSVVASGIPTSTDTQYF
>TRBD1|TRBV7-2
CASSKDRAAPGEAFF
>.|TRBV21-1
CASRDRDSGNTIYF
>.|TRBV12-3/TRBV12-4
CASSLGGPNEQFF
>TRBD1|TRBV6-5
CASCRDRSNQPQHF
>.|TRBV3-1/TRBV3-2
CASSPWGSSYEQYF
>.|TRBV19
CASSIALRQEKLFF